This T cell receptor (beta chain) was recovered during a study of cytomegalovirus exposure and HLA in healthy donors. Study overall: The same platform used for the 600 to 750 first-cohort repertoires was also used for the roughly 130 validation repertoires, as a later analysis reported. Study results and limitations: A later analysis found first-cohort TCR clusters tended to co-occur in the approximately 110 validation repertoires.

Remarks on this clone: Its antigen remains unidentified.

Clones were sequenced by immunoSEQ multiplex PCR, and TCRdb holds only the in-frame ones, with some missing. The sample consists of around 80,000 clones, about 96% of them appearing once. The CDR3 has 12 amino acids. V was clipped by 4 bases and J by 9 bases, with 10 bases between them. Germline lookup yields CDR1 MNHEY and CDR2 SVGAGI. The sequenced sample was PBMCs. This TCR came from a woman under 30 in good health and CMV-seronegative. The genes are TRBV6-5 and TRBJ2-1; a possible D gene is TRBD2 (7 bases). The CDR3 loop reads CASSLGGPEQFF. As DNA, the CDR3 is TGTGCCAGCAGTTTGGGGGGGCCTGAGCAGTTCTTC.